This T cell receptor beta chain was recovered during a study of cytomegalovirus exposure and HLA in healthy donors. In germline, CDR1 is MDHEN, CDR2 SYDVKM. The V gene lost 6 bases and the J gene lost 0 bases, with 9 bases spanning the gap. This CDR3 comprises 14 residues. General study points: Earlier results showed most TCR beta V segments being productive about 90% or about 30% of the time.

Comment on this clone: Its specificity is unknown.

A multiplex PCR was run with 60 Vbeta primers and 13 Jbeta primers. Assay: immunoSEQ multiplex PCR; the TCRdb copy retains only in-frame clones and omits some. Of roughly 49,000 clones listed, over 60% are singletons. Input material: PBMCs. This clonotype was obtained from a woman between 35 and 50 years old in good health and CMV-seropositive. V and J are TRBV28 and TRBJ1-5; D gene uncertain. The chain's CDR3 is CASSNFDSNQPQHF. CDR3 coding DNA: TGTGCCAGCAGCAACTTCGATAGCAATCAGCCCCAGCATTTT.